This entry lists 24 T cell receptor beta chains sequenced from one sample in a study of long-term antiretroviral therapy in people with HIV. Sequencing used immunoSEQ v3.0 at survey level. The method was immunoSEQ multiplex PCR; TCRdb's version includes in-frame clones alone and lacks a portion of them. The sample lists approximately 24,000 clones, roughly 88% occurring once. Source: unsorted PBMCs, taken around 4.5 years after starting antiretroviral therapy. Receptors originate from a young man with HIV.

The chain links TRBV9 to TRBJ1-1; TRBD1 is a possible D gene (5 bases). The CDR3 consists of 14 residues. Germline values: CDR1 SGDLS, CDR2 YYNGEE. The V gene lost 3 bases and the J gene lost 1 base, with 10 bases spanning the gap. The DNA for the CDR3 is TGTGCCAGCAGCGCCAGGGTAGGGAACACTGAAGCTTTCTTT. It yields the protein CASSARVGNTEAFF.

The rearrangement uses TRBV7-9 and TRBJ1-3; a possible D gene is TRBD1 (5 bases). Germline V gives CDR1 SEHNR, CDR2 FQNEAQ (reference sequence). This CDR3 is 14 amino acids long. Trimming stripped 1 base from V and 4 bases from J, with 8 bases between. CDR3 sequence: CASSLGGDGNTIYF. In DNA form, the CDR3 reads TGTGCCAGCAGCTTAGGGGGGGACGGAAACACCATATATTTT.

The CDR3 DNA sequence: TGTGCCAGCAGCTTAGATCGGACAGTGCAAGAGACCCAGTACTTC. Its protein is CASSLDRTVQETQYF. V usage is TRBV11-2 and J usage is TRBJ2-5, with D tentatively TRBD1 (6 bases). The CDR3 runs 15 residues. V lost 0 bases and J lost 2, with 10 bases in between. CDR1 is SGHAT and CDR2 is FQNNGV in the germline V gene.

The chain joins TRBV27 to TRBJ2-7; TRBD1 matches 9 bases. CDR3 length equals 13 residues. The germline gives CDR1 MNHEY, CDR2 SMNVEV (reference sequence). The junction had 6 bases not matched to a gene; V was cut back by 5 bases and J by 7 bases. The CDR3 is CASSRTGEREQYF. The DNA for the CDR3 is TGTGCCAGCAGTCGGACAGGGGAGAGGGAGCAGTACTTC.

The chain recombines TRBV4-1 with TRBJ2-2; D not resolved. V lost 0 bases and J lost 3, with 5 bases in between. Per the germline V gene, CDR1 is MGHRA and CDR2 is YSYEKL. The CDR3 loop spans 14 amino acids. CDR3 region: CASSQDYDTGELFF. The DNA of the CDR3 is TGCGCCAGCAGCCAAGATTATGACACCGGGGAGCTGTTTTTT.

The sample holds one count of this clone. J is TRBJ2-1 and V is TRBV27; TRBD2 aligns across 11 bases. After removal of 5 bases from V and 7 bases from J, the junction contained 7 bases not matched to a gene. Germline V gives CDR1 MNHEY, CDR2 SMNVEV (reference sequence). The CDR3 length is 15 residues. The CDR3: CASSTGTSGANEQFF. CDR3 nucleotide sequence: TGTGCCAGCAGTACTGGGACTAGCGGAGCTAATGAGCAGTTCTTC.

This rearrangement joins TRBV7-8 to TRBJ1-2, with TRBD1 as a possible D gene (6 bases). CDR1 and CDR2 from the germline V gene are SGHVS and FQNEAQ. V was clipped by 4 bases and J by 8 bases, with 20 bases between them. The CDR3 runs to 15 residues. CDR3 DNA sequence: TGTGCCAGCAGCTCATATGGACAGACTTGGGACGGCTACACCTTC. Amino acid sequence: CASSSYGQTWDGYTF. Drawing the rest from reference TRBV7-8 and TRBJ1-2, the complete variable domain is GAGVSQSPRYKVAKRGQDVALRCDPISGHVSLFWYQQALGQGPEFLTYFQNEAQLDKSGLPSDRFFAERPEGSVSTLKIQRTQQEDSAVYLCASSSYGQTWDGYTFGSGTRLTVV.

The V and J genes are TRBV16 and TRBJ2-7; possible D gene TRBD1, 5 bases. V lost 4 bases and J 5 bases, leaving 12 bases between the germline ends. Per the germline V gene, CDR1 is KGHSY and CDR2 is FQNENV. CDR3 length equals 13 residues. The CDR3 sequence: CASSLSQGHEQYF. The CDR3 DNA reads TGTGCCAGCAGCCTTAGCCAGGGCCACGAGCAGTACTTC.

The chain is built from TRBV27 and TRBJ1-2; no definite D call. Germline V lookup: CDR1 MNHEY, CDR2 SMNVEV (reference sequence). The V and J ends lost 8 bases and 6 bases respectively, with 25 bases between them. This CDR3 spans 16 amino acids. CDR3 coding DNA: TGTGCCAGCCAGTTTGGAGGTAGGACCGAGGTCAATGGCTACACCTTC. Its translation is CASQFGGRTEVNGYTF.

The chain joins TRBV30 to TRBJ2-5; D is perhaps TRBD2 (5 bases). The CDR3 totals 12 residues. Per the germline V gene, CDR1 is GTSNPN and CDR2 is SVGIG (reference sequence). The CDR3 DNA is TGTGCTCGGGGTTATGAAACGGAGACCCAGTACTTC. This codes for CARGYETETQYF.

This rearrangement joins TRBV19 to TRBJ1-1, with D tentatively TRBD1 (5 bases). With 2 bases removed from V and 1 base from J, the gap between germline ends came to 14 bases. From germline, CDR1 is LNHDA and CDR2 SQIVND (reference sequence). The CDR3 sequence is 16 residues long. The CDR3 DNA reads as TGTGCCAGTAGTATATGGGTGACAGACCCGAACACTGAAGCTTTCTTT. Encoded protein: CASSIWVTDPNTEAFF.

The J gene is TRBJ1-1, the V gene TRBV5-6; D is unresolved. Germline-derived CDR1 and CDR2 are SGHDT and YYEEEE. V was trimmed by 0 bases and J by 3 bases, leaving 3 bases between them. The CDR3 loop spans 12 amino acids. In DNA, the CDR3 is TGTGCCAGCAGCTTGGGGGACACTGAAGCTTTCTTT. It yields the protein CASSLGDTEAFF.

The V call is TRBV4-3, the J call TRBJ2-7; possible D gene TRBD2, 6 bases. The CDR3 has 14 residues. Deletions cut 0 bases from V and 3 bases from J, with 9 bases between. The germline gives CDR1 LGHNA, CDR2 YSLEER. CDR3 in amino acids: CASSQEAGNYEQYF. For the CDR3, the DNA is TGCGCCAGCAGCCAAGAGGCGGGGAACTACGAGCAGTACTTC.

This sequence joins TRBV6-6 and TRBJ2-1, with 7 positions matching TRBD1. There are 16 residues in the CDR3. V gave up 9 bases and J gave up 2 bases; unmatched junction bases: 13. Germline V gene lookup returns CDR1 MNHNY and CDR2 SVGAGI (reference sequence). This chain's CDR3 is CARPSFRDRPYNEQFF. The CDR3 nucleotides read TGTGCCAGACCCTCGTTTCGGGACAGACCCTACAATGAGCAGTTCTTC.

V gene TRBV4-2 combines with J gene TRBJ2-3, with D perhaps given as TRBD1 or TRBD2 (5 bases each). The CDR3 runs to 16 residues. Germline V gene lookup returns CDR1 LGHNA and CDR2 YNFKEQ. Trimming left V 0 bases short and J 1 base short, with 11 bases between. CDR3 region: CASSQDRGQGTDTQYF. Here the CDR3 DNA reads TGTGCCAGCAGCCAAGATCGGGGCCAAGGCACAGATACGCAGTATTTT.

CDR3 nucleotides: TGCAGCGTTGTGAGAAACAATGAGCAGTTCTTC. This gives the protein CSVVRNNEQFF. The rearrangement links TRBV29-1 to TRBJ2-1; D is unclear. The CDR3 is 11 amino acids. In germline, CDR1 is SQVTM, CDR2 ANQGSEA. V lost 4 bases and J lost 5, with 6 bases in between.

This chain connects TRBV7-8 to TRBJ2-7; no clear D gene. The V gene lost 1 base and the J gene lost 2 bases, with 15 bases spanning the gap. CDR3 length: 16 residues. CDR1 is SGHVS, CDR2 FQNEAQ, per germline. The CDR3 spells CASSLEDGGLTYEQYF. The DNA of the CDR3 is TGTGCCAGCAGCTTAGAAGACGGCGGTCTGACCTACGAGCAGTACTTC.

This chain links TRBV6-5 with TRBJ2-5; TRBD1 might be the D (5 bases). CDR1 and CDR2 from the germline V gene are MNHEY and SVGAGI. With 2 bases removed from V and 0 bases from J, the gap between germline ends came to 13 bases. This CDR3 contains 16 residues. The CDR3 coding sequence is TGTGCCAGCAGTTACGGGTGGTCGGACAACCAAGAGACCCAGTACTTC. The encoded protein is CASSYGWSDNQETQYF.

The rearrangement joins TRBV11-2 to TRBJ2-1, with a possible D match to TRBD2 (6 bases). V was shortened by 7 bases and J by 4 bases, with 26 bases between the two germline ends. Germline CDR1 and CDR2: SGHAT and FQNNGV. The CDR3 runs 18 residues. The CDR3, as DNA: TGTGCCAGCAACCCCGTCCCGGGCCGGCACGGAGGGTACAATGAGCAGTTCTTC. Translating it yields CASNPVPGRHGGYNEQFF.

This chain uses TRBV7-3 with TRBJ2-1; no clear D gene. Germline V gene sequence: CDR1 SGHTA, CDR2 FQGTGA. This CDR3 has 12 residues. The V end was cut by 2 bases, the J end by 6 bases, with 5 bases between. CDR3 in amino acids: CASSLFGNEQFF. The CDR3 DNA follows: TGTGCCAGCAGCTTATTCGGCAATGAGCAGTTCTTC.

V gene TRBV27 combines with J gene TRBJ2-1; D possibly matches TRBD1 or TRBD2 (6 bases each). The ends were cut back, 5 bases at V and 8 bases at J, with 16 bases in the middle. CDR1 is MNHEY and CDR2 is SMNVEV in the germline V gene (reference sequence). The CDR3 spans 14 residues. CDR3 region: CASSPTGPGDEQFF. The CDR3 DNA is TGTGCCAGCAGTCCTACAGGGCCGGGAGATGAGCAGTTCTTC.

This chain joins TRBV6-5 and TRBJ1-3; D possibly corresponds to TRBD1 (5 bases). Germline CDR1 MNHEY, CDR2 SVGAGI. The ends were cut back, 0 bases at V and 2 bases at J, with 8 bases in the middle. This CDR3 comprises 15 residues. The CDR3 region has the DNA TGTGCCAGCAGTTACTCCGGGGGTACTGGAAACACCATATATTTT. Translated, it gives CASSYSGGTGNTIYF.

This clone was recorded once. The genes are TRBV5-1 and TRBJ2-1, with TRBD1 matching 7 bases. The CDR3 spans 18 residues. Germline trimming cut 3 bases from V and 2 bases from J; bases unmatched to any gene: 14. Germline CDR1 reads SGHRS; CDR2 reads YFSETQ. For the CDR3, the DNA is TGCGCCAGCAGCTGGGACCGGGACAGAGTTAATACCTACAATGAGCAGTTCTTC. Amino acids: CASSWDRDRVNTYNEQFF.

This chain connects TRBV2 to TRBJ2-7; the match to TRBD1 covers 9 bases. In germline, CDR1 is SNHLY, CDR2 FYNNEI. After removal of 7 bases from V and 4 bases from J, the junction contained 11 bases not matched to a gene. This CDR3 region has 15 residues. The CDR3, as DNA: TGTGCCAGCATAGTGAGGGACAGGGAGGTTTACGAGCAGTACTTC. Translated, it gives CASIVRDREVYEQYF.